This TCR beta chain was sequenced for a study of beta chain features in type 1 diabetes. Study-level results: In every one of the four CD4+ subsets, TCRB CDR3s were moderately but significantly shorter in Type 1 diabetes patients. Possible PCR preference for shorter templates applied equally to patients and controls.

CDR1 is SQVTM, CDR2 ANQGSEA, per germline. This CDR3 has 13 residues. V dropped 6 bases and J dropped 4; count of bases not matched to a gene: 6. As concerns this clone: Its target is unknown.

Reverse transcribing all isolated RNA meant expressed TCRB transcripts were sequenced. Around 3.9 million reads on average were seen across naive, central memory and regulatory T cell samples. Sequencing used immunoSEQ multiplex PCR; TCRdb keeps in-frame clones, though not all of them. The sample shows 160,000 or so clones, 63% of them seen only once. The V and J genes are TRBV29-1 and TRBJ1-2, with TRBD1 identical over 9 bases. This sequence originates from a man in his thirties or forties with type 1 diabetes. Sequencing used naive CD4+ T cells from blood. Here the CDR3 DNA reads TGCAGCGTGGGGGGACAGGGCACCTATGGCTACACCTTC. As protein: CSVGGQGTYGYTF.